The 13 T cell receptor beta chains presented below share a single source sample, sequenced in a study of shared clonotypes between healthy human individuals. Libraries were prepared by immunoSEQ multiplex PCR; TCRdb keeps only in-frame clonotypes and omits some of them. This table has 450,000 to 500,000 clones, 60% to 80% appearing once. What was sequenced was PBMCs. Receptor source: a middle-aged woman in good health. Some clones in this sample may be carry-over from other donors' samples.

V gene TRBV9 combines with J gene TRBJ2-7; TRBD1 aligns across 7 bases. V trimming: 3 bases; J trimming: 4 bases; junction bases outside the gene matches: 10. Germline assignment: CDR1 SGDLS and CDR2 YYNGEE. CDR3 length: 15 amino acids. For the CDR3, the DNA is TGTGCCAGCAGCGCGACGACAGGGTTTAGTTACGAGCAGTACTTC. Its translation: CASSATTGFSYEQYF.

The V gene is TRBV18, the J gene TRBJ2-7, with D perhaps TRBD1 (6 bases). Trimming removed 0 bases from V and 1 base from J, with 10 bases in between. This CDR3 has 15 residues. Germline V CDR1 and CDR2: KGHSH, LQKENI. The CDR3 region is CASSPPAGVSYEQYF. In DNA form, the CDR3 reads TGTGCCAGCTCACCACCGGCAGGGGTGTCCTACGAGCAGTACTTC.

The count of this clone is one. This chain connects TRBV5-4 to TRBJ2-3; TRBD2 matches at 8 bases. This CDR3 region has 15 residues. V lost 4 bases to trimming and J lost 5 bases; unmatched junction nucleotides: 9. From germline, CDR1 is SGHNT and CDR2 YYREEE (reference sequence). This chain's CDR3 is CASSPSAGGRDTQYF. The CDR3 DNA sequence: TGTGCCAGCAGCCCCTCCGCGGGAGGAAGAGATACGCAGTATTTT.

The V and J genes are TRBV11-2 and TRBJ2-1; possibly TRBD1 or TRBD2 for D (5 bases each). CDR3 length: 14 residues. The V gene's germline CDR1 is SGHAT and CDR2 FQNNGV. Trimming removed 4 bases from V and 9 bases from J, with 16 bases in between. The CDR3, as DNA: TGTGCCAGCAGCTCCGGGACCCAGGTGGCTGAGCAGTTCTTC. Translated: CASSSGTQVAEQFF.

The gene calls are TRBV7-3 and TRBJ2-2, with 7 bases matching TRBD2. Germline V gene lookup returns CDR1 SGHTA and CDR2 FQGTGA. CDR3 length: 16 amino acids. V was pared by 1 base and J by 4 bases, with 6 bases of the junction left unmatched. The CDR3, as DNA: TGTGCCAGCAGCTTAAATGGCGGGAGTGGCACCGGGGAGCTGTTTTTT. Its protein product is CASSLNGGSGTGELFF.

This chain uses TRBV30 with TRBJ1-6; 7 bases match TRBD1. Germline assignment: CDR1 GTSNPN and CDR2 SVGIG (reference sequence). V lost 2 bases and J lost 8; bases outside the gene matches: 9. The CDR3 runs 15 residues. CDR3 loop: CAWSTLKGGDSPLHF. CDR3 bases: TGTGCCTGGAGTACTCTAAAAGGGGGCGATTCACCCCTCCACTTT.

The rearrangement links TRBV12-2 to TRBJ1-2. TRBV12-2 is flagged as a pseudogene. The CDR3 runs to 15 residues. CDR3 nucleotide sequence: TGTGCAAGTCGCTTAGGAACGGTCGCCGACTATGGCTACACCTTC. It yields the protein CASRLGTVADYGYTF.

Only one count was recorded for this clone. This chain connects TRBV19 to TRBJ1-1, with D unresolved. Trimming removed 5 bases from V and 1 base from J, with 11 bases in between. The germline V gene has CDR1 LNHDA and CDR2 SQIVND (reference sequence). This CDR3 region has 14 residues. CDR3 sequence (DNA): TGTGCCAGTAGTTCCCGACCCGCGAACACTGAAGCTTTCTTT. This encodes CASSSRPANTEAFF.

The V call is TRBV28, the J call TRBJ2-1; D remains unclear. The CDR3 extends over 12 amino acids. Germline V lookup: CDR1 MDHEN, CDR2 SYDVKM. Trimming stripped 3 bases from V and 10 bases from J, with 10 bases between. In DNA form, the CDR3 reads TGTGCCAGCAGTTTTTTACAGAGAGAGCAGTTCTTC. Its protein is CASSFLQREQFF. Drawing the rest from reference TRBV28 and TRBJ2-1, the complete variable domain is DVKVTQSSRYLVKRTGEKVFLECVQDMDHENMFWYRQDPGLGLRLIYFSYDVKMKEKGDIPEGYSVSREKKERFSLILESASTNQTSMYLCASSFLQREQFFGPGTRLTVL.

The chain recombines TRBV2 with TRBJ2-2; tentatively, D is TRBD1 (5 bases). V dropped 8 bases and J dropped 0 bases, with 16 bases sitting between them. CDR3 length equals 16 residues. CDR1 and CDR2 from the germline V gene are SNHLY and FYNNEI. The CDR3 coding sequence is TGTGCCAGCCTGGAGTTCAGGGCTTCGAACACCGGGGAGCTGTTTTTT. Its protein is CASLEFRASNTGELFF. Filled out from reference TRBV2 and TRBJ2-2, the complete variable domain reads EPEVTQTPSHQVTQMGQEVILRCVPISNHLYFYWYRQILGQKVEFLVSFYNNEISEKSEIFDDQFSVERPDGSNFTLKIRSTKLEDSAMYFCASLEFRASNTGELFFGEGSRLTVL.

With regard to this clone: The sample holds other DNA sequences that translate to the same CDR3. The V and J genes are TRBV18 and TRBJ2-3; D remains unclear. Germline CDR1 KGHSH, CDR2 LQKENI. This CDR3 has 12 amino acids. Trimming took 3 bases from V and 5 from J, leaving 6 bases between them. This CDR3 is CASSPLGDTQYF. CDR3 nucleotide sequence: TGTGCCAGCTCACCTCTGGGAGATACGCAGTATTTT.

V gene TRBV11-2 combines with J gene TRBJ2-5, with 7 positions matching TRBD2. Germline CDR1 SGHAT, CDR2 FQNNGV. The V segment lost 4 bases and the J segment 5 bases; nucleotides outside the gene matches: 7. This CDR3 is 14 amino acids long. The DNA for the CDR3 is TGTGCCAGCAGCTCTACGGGAGGAAGGGAGACCCAGTACTTC. Protein: CASSSTGGRETQYF. The full variable domain, rest sourced from reference TRBV11-2 and TRBJ2-5, is EAGVAQSPRYKIIEKRQSVAFWCNPISGHATLYWYQQILGQGPKLLIQFQNNGVVDDSQLPKDRFSAERLKGVDSTLKIQPAKLEDSAVYLCASSSTGGRETQYFGPGTRLLVL.

This clone was counted a single time. In nucleotides, the CDR3 is TGCAGCGTTGGAGGCTTTGACGATACCGGGGAGCTGTTTTTT. Its translation is CSVGGFDDTGELFF. The chain uses TRBV29-1 and TRBJ2-2, with unresolved D. Trimming left V 4 bases short and J 5 bases short, with 14 bases between. The CDR3 sequence is 14 residues long. Per the germline V gene, CDR1 is SQVTM and CDR2 is ANQGSEA.